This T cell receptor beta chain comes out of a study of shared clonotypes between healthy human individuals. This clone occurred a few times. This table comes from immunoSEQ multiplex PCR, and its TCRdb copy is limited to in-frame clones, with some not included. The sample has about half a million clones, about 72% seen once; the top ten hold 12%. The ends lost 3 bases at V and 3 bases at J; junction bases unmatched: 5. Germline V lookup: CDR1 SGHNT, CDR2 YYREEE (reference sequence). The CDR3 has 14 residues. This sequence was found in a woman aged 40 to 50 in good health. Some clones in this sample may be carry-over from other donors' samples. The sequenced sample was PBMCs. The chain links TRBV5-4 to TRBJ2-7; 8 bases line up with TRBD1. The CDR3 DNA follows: TGTGCCAGCAGCTCGGCCGGGACAGGCTACGAGCAGTACTTC. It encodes CASSSAGTGYEQYF.